Below, 4 T cell receptor beta chains from the same sample are listed, as sequenced in a study of radiation and T cells in renal cell carcinoma. Assay used: immunoSEQ multiplex PCR; TCRdb lists only in-frame clones, some missing. The sample shows some 130,000 clones, approximately 78% of them seen only once. The sample's time point: blood 2 weeks post-SBRT. Treatment indicated: 15 Gy SBRT to primary tumor, nephrectomy 4 weeks later. Sequencing was performed on blood, taken from a patient whose treatment included radiotherapy and nephrectomy. These receptors were obtained from a woman in her sixties with renal cell carcinoma.

The CDR3 sequence: CASSLTPGGGEQYF. DNA of the CDR3: TGCGCCAGCAGTCTAACGCCAGGGGGGGGCGAGCAGTACTTC. The V gene is TRBV4-3, the J gene TRBJ2-5; possibly TRBD1 or TRBD2 for D (7 bases each). TRBJ2-7 explains the end of the DNA better; the J call may be wrong. The CDR3 loop spans 14 amino acids. Germline loops: CDR1 LGHNA, CDR2 YSLEER.

V gene TRBV29-1 combines with J gene TRBJ1-2, with TRBD1 as a possible D gene (5 bases). The germline gives CDR1 SQVTM, CDR2 ANQGSEA. CDR3 length equals 11 residues. V lost 4 bases to trimming and J lost 8 bases, with 11 bases between them. CDR3 in amino acids: CSVGGGGGYTF. The DNA of the CDR3 is TGCAGCGTTGGGGGGGGAGGAGGCTACACCTTC.

The chain is built from TRBV5-1 and TRBJ1-3; a weak D match, TRBD1 (6 bases). The germline CDR1 and CDR2 sequences are SGHRS and YFSETQ. V was shortened by 0 bases and J by 1 base, with 11 bases between the two germline ends. The CDR3 has 16 residues. CDR3 residues: CASSLAGTRSGNTIYF. The CDR3 nucleotides read TGCGCCAGCAGCTTGGCGGGGACACGGTCTGGAAACACCATATATTTT.

The chain joins TRBV27 to TRBJ1-5; D gene unclear. V was pared by 0 bases and J by 7 bases, with 7 bases between. CDR1 and CDR2 (germline): MNHEY, SMNVEV (reference sequence). There are 13 residues in the CDR3. CDR3 nucleotides: TGTGCCAGCAGTTTATCGGAAACACAGCCCCAGCATTTT. Protein: CASSLSETQPQHF.